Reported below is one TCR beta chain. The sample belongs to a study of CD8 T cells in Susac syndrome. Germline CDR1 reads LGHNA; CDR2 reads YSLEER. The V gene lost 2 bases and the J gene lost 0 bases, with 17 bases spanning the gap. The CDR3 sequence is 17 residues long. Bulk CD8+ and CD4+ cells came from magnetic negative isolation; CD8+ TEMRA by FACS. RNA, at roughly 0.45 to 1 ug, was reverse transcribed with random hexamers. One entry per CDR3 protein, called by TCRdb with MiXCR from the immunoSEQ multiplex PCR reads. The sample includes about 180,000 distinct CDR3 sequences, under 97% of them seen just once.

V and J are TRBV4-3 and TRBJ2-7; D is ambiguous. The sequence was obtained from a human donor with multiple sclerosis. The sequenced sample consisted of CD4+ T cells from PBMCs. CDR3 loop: CASSQSPRSLGSYEQYF. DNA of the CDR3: TGCGCCAGCAGCCAATCTCCAAGGAGTCTGGGCTCCTACGAGCAGTACTTC.